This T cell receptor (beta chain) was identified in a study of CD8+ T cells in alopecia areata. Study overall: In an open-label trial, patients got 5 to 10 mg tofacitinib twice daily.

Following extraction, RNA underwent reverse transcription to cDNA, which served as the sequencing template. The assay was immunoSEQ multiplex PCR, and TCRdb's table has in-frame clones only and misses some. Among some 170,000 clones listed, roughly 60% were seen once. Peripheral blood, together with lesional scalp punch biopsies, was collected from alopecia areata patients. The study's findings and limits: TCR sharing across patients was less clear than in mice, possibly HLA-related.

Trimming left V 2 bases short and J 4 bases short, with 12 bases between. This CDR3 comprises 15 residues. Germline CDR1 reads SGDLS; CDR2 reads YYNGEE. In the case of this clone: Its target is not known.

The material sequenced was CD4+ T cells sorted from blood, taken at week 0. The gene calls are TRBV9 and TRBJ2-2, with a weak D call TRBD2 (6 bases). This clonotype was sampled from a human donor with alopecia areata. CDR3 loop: CASSVTQAGTGELFF. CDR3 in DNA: TGTGCCAGCAGCGTCACTCAAGCGGGCACCGGGGAGCTGTTTTTT. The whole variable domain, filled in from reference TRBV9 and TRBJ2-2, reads DSGVTQTPKHLITATGQRVTLRCSPRSGDLSVYWYQQSLDQGLQFLIQYYNGEERAKGNILERFSAQQFPDLHSELNLSSLELGDSALYFCASSVTQAGTGELFFGEGSRLTVL.